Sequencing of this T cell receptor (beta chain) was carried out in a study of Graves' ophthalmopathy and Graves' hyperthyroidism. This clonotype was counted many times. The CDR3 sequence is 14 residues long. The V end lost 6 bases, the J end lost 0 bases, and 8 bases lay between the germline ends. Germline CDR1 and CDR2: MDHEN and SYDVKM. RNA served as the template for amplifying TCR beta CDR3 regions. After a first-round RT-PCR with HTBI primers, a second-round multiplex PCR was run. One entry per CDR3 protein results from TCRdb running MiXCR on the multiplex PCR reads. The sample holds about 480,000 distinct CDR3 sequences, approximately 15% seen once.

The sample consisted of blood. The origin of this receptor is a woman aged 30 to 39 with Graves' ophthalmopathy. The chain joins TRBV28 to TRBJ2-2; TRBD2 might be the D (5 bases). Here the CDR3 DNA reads TGTGCCAGCAGCCGGACTTCGAACACCGGGGAGCTGTTTTTT. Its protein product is CASSRTSNTGELFF.